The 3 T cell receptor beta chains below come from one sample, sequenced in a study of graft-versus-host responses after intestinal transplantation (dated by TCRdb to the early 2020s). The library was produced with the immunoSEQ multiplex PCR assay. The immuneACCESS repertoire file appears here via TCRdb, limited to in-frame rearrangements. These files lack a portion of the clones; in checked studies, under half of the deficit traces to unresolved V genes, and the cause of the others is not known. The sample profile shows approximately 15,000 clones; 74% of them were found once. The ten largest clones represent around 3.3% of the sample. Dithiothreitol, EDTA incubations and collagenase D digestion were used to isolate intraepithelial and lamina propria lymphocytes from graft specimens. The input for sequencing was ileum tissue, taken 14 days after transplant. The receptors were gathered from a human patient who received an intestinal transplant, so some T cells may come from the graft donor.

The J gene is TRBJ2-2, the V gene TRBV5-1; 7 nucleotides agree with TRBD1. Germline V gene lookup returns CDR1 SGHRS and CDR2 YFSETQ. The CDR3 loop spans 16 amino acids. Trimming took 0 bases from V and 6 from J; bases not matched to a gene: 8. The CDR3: CASSLEGHRGAGELFF. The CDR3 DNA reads TGCGCCAGCAGCTTGGAGGGCCACAGGGGTGCCGGGGAGCTGTTTTTT.

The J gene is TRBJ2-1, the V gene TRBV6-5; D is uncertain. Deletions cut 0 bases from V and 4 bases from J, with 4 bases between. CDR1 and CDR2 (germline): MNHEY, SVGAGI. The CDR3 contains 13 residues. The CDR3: CASSYSGYNEQFF. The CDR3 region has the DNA TGTGCCAGCAGTTACTCAGGTTACAATGAGCAGTTCTTC.

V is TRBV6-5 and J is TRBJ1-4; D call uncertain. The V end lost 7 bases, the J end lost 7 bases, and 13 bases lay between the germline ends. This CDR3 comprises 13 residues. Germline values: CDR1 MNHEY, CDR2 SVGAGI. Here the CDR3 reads CASTPLGGEKLFF. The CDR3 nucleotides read TGTGCCAGCACCCCCCTTGGTGGTGAAAAACTGTTTTTT.